The TCR beta chain under discussion was sequenced for a study of blood T cell repertoires in COVID-19 (dated by TCRdb to about 2020). Some background on the complete study: The collaborator samples originated in the United States, Italy and Spain and spanned the acute and convalescent phases of COVID-19. Where HLA class I and class II types were available, the types were taken from metadata supplied by the sample provider, not from assay-based typing. The repertoires were made available in a free public database intended to serve as a resource for research on the immune response to SARS-CoV-2. Nearly every sample came with metadata listing a de-identified subject ID, COVID-19 status, age in years and sex. Deeply sampled blood TCRbeta repertoires from subjects exposed to, actively infected with, or recovered from COVID-19 were included in the dataset. The material from the prospective study consisted of cDNA or gDNA derived from T cells, B-cell-depleted T cells, or PBMCs. The samples were drawn from the first 160 participants of the ongoing ImmuneRACE study and from some 1,300 subjects provided by 6 global collaborators.

Concerning this clone itself: The antigen it binds to is not known. No much larger clone exists at a distance of one base, and base qualities are not known.

TCRbeta CDR3 regions were amplified from genomic DNA by means of the immunoSEQ Assay, a bias-controlled multiplex PCR. As for how the authors treated the data: Within the assay, amplification of reference gene primers was used to estimate how many nucleated cells each sample contained. To quantify the absolute abundance of each unique TCRbeta CDR3 rearrangement, sequence reads were collapsed and filtered. Productive Simpson clonality was computed per sample as the square root of Simpson's diversity index over productive rearrangements. TCRdb mirrors the immuneACCESS table, restricted to in-frame sequences. Some clones are absent from its copies; in checked studies, under half trace to an unresolved V gene, and the reason for the others is unknown. The V and J calls and clone size come from that table; D and trimming were worked out from the DNA. Present in this sample are roughly 39,000 clones, over 70% of which were seen just once. Jointly, the top ten make up approximately 25% of the sample.

Trimming at the junction amounts to 1 base on V and 0 bases on J, and the germline ends lie 10 bases apart. The CDR3 runs 16 amino acids, cysteine and phenylalanine included. CDR3 DNA only is kept here, 48 bases in frame from base 1. CDR1 and CDR2 were assigned from the germline V gene as KGHDR and SFDVKD. Whole blood was collected in K2EDTA tubes by collaborating institutions according to the institutions' own protocols. For TCRbeta analysis, collaborators shipped samples as frozen whole blood, isolated PBMCs, or DNA extracted from either of those sample types. The investigation overall reported the following: The quantity of clinical and demographic metadata differed by source and by participant and was supplied without curation.

The chain is encoded by TRBV24-1 joined to TRBJ2-3; perhaps TRBD2 is the D gene, with 6 bases matching. Sequenced: peripheral blood. The receptor comes from a man in his forties or fifties with active or convalescent COVID-19. The DNA is as follows: TGTGCCACCAGTGATTTAGGGACTCCGAGCACAGATACGCAGTATTTT. Its product reads: CATSDLGTPSTDTQYF.